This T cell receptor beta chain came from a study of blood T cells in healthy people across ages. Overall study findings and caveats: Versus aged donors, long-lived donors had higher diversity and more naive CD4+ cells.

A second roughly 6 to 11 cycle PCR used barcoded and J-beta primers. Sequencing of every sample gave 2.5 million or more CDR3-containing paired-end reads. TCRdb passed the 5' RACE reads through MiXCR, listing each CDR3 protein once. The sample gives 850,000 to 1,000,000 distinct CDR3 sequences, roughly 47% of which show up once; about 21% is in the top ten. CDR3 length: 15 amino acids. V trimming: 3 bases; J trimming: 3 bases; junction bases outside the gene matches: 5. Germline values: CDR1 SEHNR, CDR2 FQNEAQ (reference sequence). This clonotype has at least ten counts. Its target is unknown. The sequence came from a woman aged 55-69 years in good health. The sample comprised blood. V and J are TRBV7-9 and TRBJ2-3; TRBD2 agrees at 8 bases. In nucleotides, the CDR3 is TGTGCCAGCAGCTTCCCTACTAGCGGTACAGATACGCAGTATTTT. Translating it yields CASSFPTSGTDTQYF.